The 27 T cell receptor beta chains reported below all come from one sample, sequenced in a study of cytomegalovirus exposure and HLA in healthy donors. PCR was performed using 60 Vbeta and 13 Jbeta primers. The assay was immunoSEQ multiplex PCR, and TCRdb's table has in-frame clones only and misses some. The sample records approximately 100,000 clones, about four fifths being singletons. The sequencing input was PBMCs. The receptors stem from a female donor in good health and CMV-seropositive.

The chain combines TRBV2 with TRBJ2-7; D might be TRBD2 (6 bases). CDR1 and CDR2 (germline): SNHLY, FYNNEI. Trimming left V 5 bases short and J 6 bases short, with 23 bases between. This CDR3 is 16 amino acids long. The CDR3 sequence: CASSPQRGTQGGEQYF. CDR3 nucleotide sequence: TGTGCCAGCAGTCCCCAACGGGGGACCCAAGGAGGCGAGCAGTACTTC.

This clone has just one count. The rearrangement joins TRBV15 to TRBJ2-5, with D tentatively TRBD1 (6 bases). The J call is in doubt because the DNA end fits TRBJ2-7 better. This CDR3 region has 12 residues. Germline V gives CDR1 LNHNV, CDR2 YYDKDF (reference sequence). The CDR3 DNA follows: TGTGCCACCAGCAGACAGGGGTACGAGCAGTACTTC. The encoded protein is CATSRQGYEQYF.

The genes are TRBV7-2 and TRBJ2-5; tentative D call: TRBD1 (5 bases). The CDR3 extends over 15 amino acids. CDR1 is SGHTA, CDR2 FQGNSA, per germline. Trimming shortened V by 5 bases and J by 13 bases, and 26 bases separated the two germline ends. CDR3: CASSLTPSKGETGYF. CDR3 nucleotides: TGTGCCAGCAGCCTGACACCTAGTAAAGGGGAAACAGGGTACTTC. Drawing the rest from reference TRBV7-2 and TRBJ2-5, the complete variable domain is GAGVSQSPSNKVTEKGKDVELRCDPISGHTALYWYRQSLGQGLEFLIYFQGNSAPDKSGLPSDRFSAERTGGSVSTLTIQRTQQEDSAVYLCASSLTPSKGETGYFGPGTRLLVL.

The rearrangement links TRBV9 to TRBJ2-7; 10 nucleotides line up with TRBD2. The germline V gene has CDR1 SGDLS and CDR2 YYNGEE. J gave up 0 bases and V 1 base, and 4 bases lay outside the gene matches. The CDR3 has 16 amino acids. The DNA of the CDR3 is TGTGCCAGCAGCGTAACTAGCGGGGTTAACTCCTACGAGCAGTACTTC. Protein: CASSVTSGVNSYEQYF. Looking up the rest from reference TRBV9 and TRBJ2-7 gives the full variable domain: DSGVTQTPKHLITATGQRVTLRCSPRSGDLSVYWYQQSLDQGLQFLIQYYNGEERAKGNILERFSAQQFPDLHSELNLSSLELGDSALYFCASSVTSGVNSYEQYFGPGTRLTVT.

The chain combines TRBV10-1 with TRBJ2-1, with 7 bases identical to TRBD2. The CDR3 length is 16 residues. Germline V gene data show CDR1 as WNHNN and CDR2 as SYGVQD (reference sequence). V trimming: 9 bases; J trimming: 5 bases; junction bases outside the gene matches: 16. CDR3 in amino acids: CASGPALADDHNEQFF. CDR3 nucleotides: TGCGCCAGTGGGCCCGCGCTAGCGGATGATCACAATGAGCAGTTCTTC.

This clone was detected only once. The genes are TRBV27 and TRBJ2-7; perhaps TRBD2 as D (5 bases). V was pared by 6 bases and J by 1 base, with 10 bases between. The CDR3 covers 13 residues. CDR1 and CDR2 (germline): MNHEY, SMNVEV (reference sequence). CDR3 region: CASSRGSSYEQYF. Here the CDR3 DNA reads TGTGCCAGCAGCCGCGGGTCATCCTACGAGCAGTACTTC.

J is TRBJ1-5 and V is TRBV6-6, with a tentative D call TRBD1 (5 bases). The V end was cut by 2 bases, the J end by 3 bases, with 14 bases between. This CDR3 is built from 16 residues. CDR1 is MNHNY and CDR2 is SVGAGI in the germline V gene (reference sequence). Here the CDR3 reads CASSYPTGADNQPQHF. CDR3 coding DNA: TGTGCCAGCAGTTACCCCACTGGGGCGGACAATCAGCCCCAGCATTTT.

Regarding this clone: One junction end does not reproduce the germline sequence, and a read error may be involved. This rearrangement joins TRBV7-9 to TRBJ1-2; D is uncertain. Germline CDR1 SEHNR, CDR2 FQNEAQ (reference sequence). The CDR3 runs 12 residues. As DNA, the CDR3 is TGTTCCAGCAGCTTAGACATCTATGGCTACACCTTC. It translates to CSSSLDIYGYTF.

The chain links TRBV30 to TRBJ2-5, with 10 bases aligning to TRBD2. The V gene end was trimmed by 0 bases and the J gene end by 6 bases; junction bases not matched to a gene: 10. Germline CDR1 is GTSNPN and CDR2 is SVGIG (reference sequence). The length of the CDR3 is 16 residues. CDR3 bases: TGTGCCTGGAGTGTAAAGGCTAGCGGGGGATCAAAGACCCAGTACTTC. Protein product: CAWSVKASGGSKTQYF.

This rearrangement joins TRBV4-1 to TRBJ2-7, with TRBD2 matching over 11 bases. Germline lookup yields CDR1 MGHRA and CDR2 YSYEKL. This CDR3 has 17 amino acids. Trimming cost V 1 base and J 0 bases; bases outside gene matches: 5. CDR3: CASSQGMGLAVSYEQYF. In DNA form, the CDR3 reads TGCGCCAGCAGCCAAGGGATGGGACTAGCGGTCTCCTACGAGCAGTACTTC.

As for this clone: Relative to the germline gene, one junction end is altered; a read error may explain this. The chain combines TRBV7-9 with TRBJ1-5; 8 nucleotides match TRBD1. Germline V gene sequence: CDR1 SEHNR, CDR2 FQNEAQ (reference sequence). The CDR3 is 16 amino acids. The CDR3 loop reads CSSSLETGGSNQPQHF. CDR3 in DNA: TGTTCCAGCAGCTTAGAAACAGGGGGAAGCAATCAGCCCCAGCATTTT. The entire variable domain, with the rest obtained from reference TRBV7-9 and TRBJ1-5, is as follows: DTGVSQNPRHKITKRGQNVTFRCDPISEHNRLYWYRQTLGQGPEFLTYFQNEAQLEKSRLLSDRFSAERPKGSFSTLEIQRTEQGDSAMYLCSSSLETGGSNQPQHFGDGTRLSIL.

CDR3: CASSLQGRTEAFF. The CDR3 nucleotides are TGTGCCAGCAGCTTACAGGGTAGGACTGAAGCTTTCTTT. This chain links TRBV11-1 with TRBJ1-1; D perhaps matches TRBD1 (5 bases). Trimming shortened V by 2 bases and J by 5 bases, and 9 bases separated the two germline ends. CDR3 length: 13 amino acids. Germline V CDR1 and CDR2: SGHAT, FQDESV (reference sequence).

This clone was counted between two and nine times. The chain combines TRBV30 with TRBJ2-2; 8 bases are shared with TRBD1. The germline gives CDR1 GTSNPN, CDR2 SVGIG (reference sequence). Unmatched junction bases numbered 3, after V lost 0 bases and J lost 0 bases. The CDR3 runs 16 residues. The DNA for the CDR3 is TGTGCCTGGAGTGTCCGGACAGGGCCGAACACCGGGGAGCTGTTTTTT. Translation: CAWSVRTGPNTGELFF.

The rearrangement joins TRBV16 to TRBJ2-7; 12 nucleotides align to TRBD1. Germline loops: CDR1 KGHSY, CDR2 FQNENV. The CDR3 totals 16 residues. With 4 bases clipped from V and 6 bases from J, the junction kept 10 bases outside the gene matches. Written as DNA, the CDR3 is TGTGCCAGCAGCCTTGGGACAGGGGGCGCCCAGGGCGAGCAGTACTTC. Protein: CASSLGTGGAQGEQYF. Complete variable domain (other parts from reference TRBV16 and TRBJ2-7): GEEVAQTPKHLVRGEGQKAKLYCAPIKGHSYVFWYQQVLKNEFKFLISFQNENVFDETGMPKERFSAKCLPNSPCSLEIQATKLEDSAVYFCASSLGTGGAQGEQYFGPGTRLTVT.

The V and J genes are TRBV30 and TRBJ2-7; maybe TRBD1 (5 bases). This CDR3 spans 12 amino acids. Trimming pared 0 bases from V and 2 bases from J, leaving 5 bases between. Looked up from germline, CDR1 is GTSNPN and CDR2 is SVGIG (reference sequence). The CDR3 coding sequence is TGTGCCTGGAGTGTACAGGCCTACGAGCAGTACTTC. This encodes CAWSVQAYEQYF.

As DNA, the CDR3 is TGTGCCTGGAGTGGGGGACATAAATTGGACAATGAGCAGTTCTTC. Its translation: CAWSGGHKLDNEQFF. The chain couples TRBV30 to TRBJ2-1; D possibly corresponds to TRBD1 (6 bases). V lost 1 base and J 5 bases, leaving 15 bases between the germline ends. Germline lookup yields CDR1 GTSNPN and CDR2 SVGIG (reference sequence). CDR3 size: 15 residues.

The chain employs TRBV18 and TRBJ2-5; D perhaps matches TRBD1 (6 bases). Trimming shortened V by 6 bases and J by 2 bases, and 13 bases separated the two germline ends. The CDR3 spans 14 residues. Germline V gene data show CDR1 as KGHSH and CDR2 as LQKENI. CDR3 bases: TGTGCCAGCTCTTTTACAGGGACACAAGAGACCCAGTACTTC. It translates to CASSFTGTQETQYF. The full variable domain, its missing parts supplied by reference TRBV18 and TRBJ2-5, is NAGVMQNPRHLVRRRGQEARLRCSPMKGHSHVYWYRQLPEEGLKFMVYLQKENIIDESGMPKERFSAEFPKEGPSILRIQQVVRGDSAAYFCASSFTGTQETQYFGPGTRLLVL.

The chain employs TRBV2 and TRBJ2-7, with 14 bases identical to TRBD2. Germline trimming cut 8 bases from V and 0 bases from J; bases unmatched to any gene: 12. Per germline, CDR1 SNHLY and CDR2 FYNNEI. The CDR3 is 18 amino acids. CDR3: CASGPGLAGVHPSYEQYF. The CDR3 region has the DNA TGTGCCAGCGGGCCGGGACTAGCGGGAGTACACCCCTCCTACGAGCAGTACTTC. The complete variable domain, with remaining parts taken from reference TRBV2 and TRBJ2-7, reads EPEVTQTPSHQVTQMGQEVILRCVPISNHLYFYWYRQILGQKVEFLVSFYNNEISEKSEIFDDQFSVERPDGSNFTLKIRSTKLEDSAMYFCASGPGLAGVHPSYEQYFGPGTRLTVT.

The chain carries TRBV5-1 and TRBJ2-7, with 8 bases lining up with TRBD1. The ends lost 7 bases at V and 6 bases at J; junction bases unmatched: 9. The germline V gene has CDR1 SGHRS and CDR2 YFSETQ. The CDR3 length is 13 residues. CDR3 sequence (DNA): TGCGCCAGCGGGGGGACAGGACAGGGCGAGCAGTACTTC. This encodes CASGGTGQGEQYF.

The gene calls are TRBV4-1 and TRBJ1-2, with TRBD1 as a possible D gene (6 bases). Germline CDR1 reads MGHRA; CDR2 reads YSYEKL. V gave up 0 bases and J gave up 5 bases, with 7 bases separating them. The CDR3 is 13 residues long. The CDR3, as DNA: TGCGCCAGCAGCCAAGATGGACAGTATGGCTACACCTTC. Translated: CASSQDGQYGYTF.

The chain carries TRBV11-2 and TRBJ2-7, with TRBD2 as a possible D gene (5 bases). V lost 5 bases and J 5 bases, leaving 19 bases between the germline ends. Germline CDR1 and CDR2: SGHAT and FQNNGV. The CDR3 length is 15 residues. DNA for the CDR3: TGTGCCAGCAGCCCCGGGGAAGACCCGTTCCACGAGCAGTACTTC. The encoded protein is CASSPGEDPFHEQYF.

V and J are TRBV6-6 and TRBJ1-5; 10 bases fit TRBD1. Germline CDR1 and CDR2: MNHNY and SVGAGI (reference sequence). V was pared by 6 bases and J by 3 bases, with 2 bases of the junction left unmatched. The CDR3 covers 14 residues. In DNA form, the CDR3 reads TGTGCCAGCAGCGGACAGGGGGTCAATCAGCCCCAGCATTTT. It translates to CASSGQGVNQPQHF.

The rearrangement links TRBV5-5 to TRBJ2-2; 12 bases are shared with TRBD2. Looked up from germline, CDR1 is SGHKS and CDR2 is YYEKEE (reference sequence). The V gene end was trimmed by 2 bases and the J gene end by 0 bases; junction bases not matched to a gene: 5. The CDR3 has 18 residues. The CDR3, as DNA: TGTGCCAGCAGCTTAGAACGGACTAGCGGGGCGAACACCGGGGAGCTGTTTTTT. The encoded protein is CASSLERTSGANTGELFF.

The V gene is TRBV20-1, the J gene TRBJ1-4; weak D call: TRBD1 (5 bases). V gave up 6 bases and J gave up 14 bases, with 13 bases separating them. Germline V lookup: CDR1 DFQATT, CDR2 SNEGSKA (reference sequence). The CDR3 runs to 10 residues. CDR3 bases: TGCAGTGCCACAGGAGATAGGCTGTTTTTT. Translated, it gives CSATGDRLFF.

The gene calls are TRBV7-6 and TRBJ2-2, with D possibly TRBD1 on 5 matching bases. This CDR3 spans 16 amino acids. Germline assignment: CDR1 SGHVS and CDR2 FNYEAQ. Trimming removed 3 bases at V and 2 bases at J, with 13 bases between. The CDR3 loop is CASSLSITGNTGELFF. In DNA, the CDR3 is TGTGCCAGCAGCTTGAGTATCACAGGCAACACCGGGGAGCTGTTTTTT.

This clone was recorded only once. V and J are TRBV4-2 and TRBJ1-2, with 10 bases identical to TRBD1. The CDR3 extends over 15 amino acids. Germline V lookup: CDR1 LGHNA, CDR2 YNFKEQ. V lost 0 bases, J lost 3 bases, and 1 base stayed unmatched. The CDR3 loop is CASSQDGTGDYGYTF. The DNA of the CDR3 is TGTGCCAGCAGCCAAGATGGGACAGGGGACTATGGCTACACCTTC.

V usage is TRBV29-1 and J usage is TRBJ2-1; a weak D match, TRBD1 (5 bases). V was cut by 6 bases and J by 1 base, with 19 bases left in between. CDR3 length: 16 residues. Germline CDR1 SQVTM, CDR2 ANQGSEA. Here the CDR3 reads CSVPWLSGSSYNEQFF. CDR3 coding DNA: TGCAGCGTCCCCTGGTTATCAGGGTCTTCCTACAATGAGCAGTTCTTC.